This T cell receptor (beta chain) was captured by sequencing in a study of shared clonotypes between healthy human individuals. Profiling relied on immunoSEQ multiplex PCR, and the TCRdb table lists in-frame clones only, not all of them. The sample holds some 500,000 clones, about 74% seen once. The CDR3 runs to 13 residues. V lost 3 bases, J lost 4 bases, and 3 bases stayed unmatched. The germline CDR1 and CDR2 sequences are LNHNV and YYDKDF (reference sequence). This sequence originates from a woman between 40 and 55 years old in good health. Some clones in this sample may be carry-over from other donors' samples. The chain links TRBV15 to TRBJ2-7, with 7 bases matching TRBD2. The sequenced sample was PBMCs. The CDR3 is CATSRGGSYEQYF. The CDR3 bases are TGTGCCACCAGCAGGGGGGGGTCGTACGAGCAGTACTTC.